Following are 27 T cell receptor beta chains from one sample sequenced in a study of T cells in Graves' hyperthyroidism and ophthalmopathy. Using RNA transcripts as the source, TCR beta CDR3 regions were amplified. First-round RT-PCR targeting the TCR CDR3 was performed with the HTBI primer set. TCRdb reanalysed the multiplex PCR reads using MiXCR and keeps one entry per CDR3 protein. The sample gives nearly 110,000 distinct CDR3 sequences, roughly 15% of which show up once; around two fifths is in the top ten. The sequenced material came from blood. The origin of the receptors is a woman aged 45-65 years with Graves' hyperthyroidism.

This clonotype was seen at least ten times. The rearrangement joins TRBV2 to TRBJ2-7; 7 bases map to TRBD2. V shed 5 bases and J 4 bases; nucleotides not matched to a gene: 5. CDR1 and CDR2 from the germline V gene are SNHLY and FYNNEI. This CDR3 has 13 residues. The DNA for the CDR3 is TGTGCCAGCAGTATCGGCGGGAGATACGAGCAGTACTTC. It encodes CASSIGGRYEQYF.

In its sample, this clonotype was seen many times. V and J are TRBV24-1 and TRBJ2-4; TRBD2 matches at 10 bases. CDR3 length equals 15 residues. Germline assignment: CDR1 KGHDR and CDR2 SFDVKD. V was clipped by 2 bases and J by 6 bases; unmatched bases: 3. The CDR3 reads CATSDSSGSGNIQYF. The CDR3 DNA reads as TGTGCCACCAGTGATTCTAGCGGGAGTGGAAACATTCAGTACTTC.

This clonotype appeared many times. The V call is TRBV30, the J call TRBJ2-1, with 12 bases matching TRBD1. V shed 4 bases and J 6 bases; nucleotides not matched to a gene: 4. This CDR3 is 14 amino acids long. Germline loops: CDR1 GTSNPN, CDR2 SVGIG (reference sequence). The CDR3 sequence: CAWKGQGAGNEQFF. The CDR3 DNA reads as TGTGCCTGGAAGGGACAGGGGGCCGGCAATGAGCAGTTCTTC. Together with reference TRBV30 and TRBJ2-1, the CDR3 gives the full variable domain: SQTIHQWPATLVQPVGSPLSLECTVEGTSNPNLYWYRQAAGRGLQLLFYSVGIGQISSEVPQNLSASRPQDRQFILSSKKLLLSDSGFYLCAWKGQGAGNEQFFGPGTRLTVL.

This clonotype was seen ten or more times. The genes are TRBV12-3 or TRBV12-4 and TRBJ1-4; 10 bases map to TRBD1. V dropped 5 bases and J dropped 2; count of bases not matched to a gene: 5. CDR3 length: 16 residues. The CDR3 nucleotides are TGTGCCAGCAGTCTTAGGACAGGGGGGACTAATGAAAAACTGTTTTTT. As protein: CASSLRTGGTNEKLFF.

The sample holds many counts of this clonotype. The chain couples TRBV5-1 to TRBJ1-6, with 7 positions matching TRBD1. There are 14 residues in the CDR3. The J segment lost 9 bases and the V segment lost 0 bases, leaving 3 bases of the junction unmatched. Germline CDR1 and CDR2: SGHRS and YFSETQ. CDR3 coding DNA: TGCGCCAGCAGCTTGGGACAGGGTGGTTCACCCCTCCACTTT. Its translation: CASSLGQGGSPLHF. The full variable domain, its missing parts supplied by reference TRBV5-1 and TRBJ1-6, is KAGVTQTPRYLIKTRGQQVTLSCSPISGHRSVSWYQQTPGQGLQFLFEYFSETQRNKGNFPGRFSGRQFSNSRSEMNVSTLELGDSALYLCASSLGQGGSPLHFGNGTRLTVT.

The chain couples TRBV19 to TRBJ2-7; no clear D gene. The CDR3 covers 13 residues. The ends were cut back, 8 bases at V and 1 base at J, with 12 bases in the middle. CDR1 is LNHDA, CDR2 SQIVND, per germline (reference sequence). This CDR3 is CASGTRRSYEQYF. Written as DNA, the CDR3 is TGTGCCAGTGGCACCCGGCGGTCCTACGAGCAGTACTTC.

This clonotype was observed at least ten times. The chain couples TRBV28 to TRBJ2-7; 7 bases are a match to TRBD1. CDR1 and CDR2 from the germline V gene are MDHEN and SYDVKM. This CDR3 has 13 residues. V shed 2 bases, J shed 3 bases, and the junction held 1 base outside the gene matches. CDR3 protein: CASSLTGVYEQYF. The CDR3, as DNA: TGTGCCAGCAGTTTAACAGGGGTCTACGAGCAGTACTTC.

At least ten counts were recorded for this clonotype. The chain is built from TRBV3-1 and TRBJ1-1; TRBD1 matches 9 bases. The CDR3 spans 15 residues. V shed 5 bases, J shed 4 bases, and the junction held 8 bases outside the gene matches. Germline CDR1 and CDR2: LGHDT and YNNKEL (reference sequence). CDR3 loop: CASSRTGEGSTEAFF. The CDR3 DNA is TGTGCCAGCAGCAGGACAGGGGAGGGGAGCACTGAAGCTTTCTTT.

This clonotype was detected ten times or more. The chain is built from TRBV9 and TRBJ2-7; the match to TRBD1 covers 7 bases. V lost 4 bases and J lost 4; bases outside the gene matches: 14. The CDR3 has 16 residues. CDR1 and CDR2 from the germline V gene are SGDLS and YYNGEE. CDR3 in amino acids: CASSPTAGTAVYEQYF. The CDR3 DNA reads as TGTGCCAGCAGCCCCACAGCCGGGACAGCAGTTTACGAGCAGTACTTC. Variable domain in full (rest from reference TRBV9 and TRBJ2-7): DSGVTQTPKHLITATGQRVTLRCSPRSGDLSVYWYQQSLDQGLQFLIQYYNGEERAKGNILERFSAQQFPDLHSELNLSSLELGDSALYFCASSPTAGTAVYEQYFGPGTRLTVT.

The sample holds many counts of this clonotype. A single base separates this from a much larger clone, so it may be a read error. CDR3 amino acids: CASRSSGGSYEQYF. In nucleotides, the CDR3 is TGTGCCAGCAGATCGTCGGGGGGGAGCTACGAGCAGTACTTC. This sequence joins TRBV7-2 and TRBJ2-7; 8 bases line up with TRBD2. CDR1 is SGHTA and CDR2 is FQGNSA in the germline V gene. Germline trimming cut 6 bases from V and 3 bases from J; bases unmatched to any gene: 7. This CDR3 region has 14 residues.

This clonotype occurred many times. The chain couples TRBV20-1 to TRBJ1-5; 7 nucleotides align to TRBD1. The CDR3 is made up of 13 amino acids. The trim removed 3 bases at V and 5 bases at J, leaving 4 bases unmatched. From germline, CDR1 is DFQATT and CDR2 SNEGSKA (reference sequence). DNA for the CDR3: TGCAGTGCTAGTACAGGGGTCTATCAGCCCCAGCATTTT. Protein product: CSASTGVYQPQHF.

This clonotype was recorded at least ten times. The genes are TRBV29-1 and TRBJ1-3, with TRBD1 as a possible D gene (5 bases). V dropped 5 bases and J dropped 8 bases, with 19 bases sitting between them. This CDR3 spans 14 amino acids. Germline V gene sequence: CDR1 SQVTM, CDR2 ANQGSEA. CDR3 loop: CSVREGRGGDTIYF. CDR3 bases: TGCAGCGTTCGGGAGGGTAGGGGCGGTGACACCATATATTTT.

This clonotype showed up many times. The V gene is TRBV25-1, the J gene TRBJ2-2; D is unresolved. Trimming shortened V by 2 bases and J by 7 bases, and 8 bases separated the two germline ends. Germline lookup yields CDR1 MGHDK and CDR2 SYGVNS. The CDR3 sequence is 13 residues long. CDR3 amino acids: CASSERAFGELFF. CDR3 coding DNA: TGTGCCAGCAGTGAAAGGGCGTTCGGGGAGCTGTTTTTT.

V usage is TRBV20-1 and J usage is TRBJ2-5; 10 bases agree with TRBD1. V gave up 3 bases and J gave up 4 bases; unmatched junction bases: 5. Looked up from germline, CDR1 is DFQATT and CDR2 is SNEGSKA (reference sequence). This CDR3 has 14 amino acids. This chain's CDR3 is CSARDRGEGETQYF. The CDR3 coding sequence is TGCAGTGCTAGGGACAGGGGGGAAGGAGAGACCCAGTACTTC.

This clonotype was seen at least ten times. V and J are TRBV10-2 and TRBJ1-6; a weak D match, TRBD1 (5 bases). The CDR3 consists of 18 residues. Germline V gene sequence: CDR1 WSHSY, CDR2 SAAADI. With 5 bases removed from V and 6 bases from J, the gap between germline ends came to 23 bases. CDR3 DNA sequence: TGCGCCAGCAGTCGTCCCGGGACCTATACAACGCGTAATTCACCCCTCCACTTT. Amino acids: CASSRPGTYTTRNSPLHF.

At least ten counts were recorded for this clonotype. This rearrangement joins TRBV12-3 or TRBV12-4 to TRBJ1-1; D ambiguous. The CDR3 is made up of 11 amino acids. The ends were cut back, 6 bases at V and 6 bases at J, with 8 bases in the middle. The CDR3: CASSSAPEAFF. The CDR3, as DNA: TGTGCCAGCAGCTCCGCTCCTGAAGCTTTCTTT.

This clonotype was counted at least ten times. The rearrangement links TRBV7-2 to TRBJ2-7, with TRBD2 matching over 7 bases. The CDR3 length is 14 residues. CDR1 is SGHTA, CDR2 FQGNSA, per germline. V lost 4 bases, J lost 2 bases, and 5 bases stayed unmatched. The CDR3 loop is CASSSLAAAYEQYF. DNA for the CDR3: TGTGCCAGCAGCTCCCTAGCGGCCGCCTACGAGCAGTACTTC.

This clonotype was picked up many times. J is TRBJ2-2 and V is TRBV7-4; possible D gene TRBD1, 6 bases. V lost 2 bases and J lost 3, with 22 bases in between. CDR3 length: 19 amino acids. Germline V gene data show CDR1 as SGHVT and CDR2 as SQSDAQ. For the CDR3, the DNA is TGTGCCAGCAGCTTAACCCAAGCGGACAGACGGGAACACACCGGGGAGCTGTTTTTT. Translated: CASSLTQADRREHTGELFF.

This clonotype was seen more than once but under ten times. V and J are TRBV19 and TRBJ2-3, with D hard to call. Germline V gene data show CDR1 as LNHDA and CDR2 as SQIVND (reference sequence). This CDR3 spans 13 amino acids. Trimming cost V 3 bases and J 5 bases, with 9 bases left between them. The CDR3: CASSIQVGDTQYF. The DNA of the CDR3 is TGTGCCAGTAGTATTCAAGTCGGAGATACGCAGTATTTT.

This clonotype was found a few times. The chain links TRBV7-3 to TRBJ2-3; 7 nucleotides line up with TRBD2. The CDR3 sequence is 15 residues long. The ends lost 5 bases at V and 4 bases at J; junction bases unmatched: 9. Germline V lookup: CDR1 SGHTA, CDR2 FQGTGA. The CDR3 loop is CASSPGLGRADTQYF. CDR3 bases: TGTGCCAGCAGCCCAGGGCTGGGGAGGGCAGATACGCAGTATTTT.

The rearrangement joins TRBV4-1 to TRBJ2-1, with D unclear. The V gene's germline CDR1 is MGHRA and CDR2 YSYEKL. The CDR3 loop spans 13 amino acids. Trimming shortened V by 4 bases and J by 9 bases, and 13 bases separated the two germline ends. The CDR3 region has the DNA TGCGCCAGCAGCCCGAATGGGTTCCGTGAGCAGTTCTTC. This translates into CASSPNGFREQFF.

There are many counts of this clonotype. The gene calls are TRBV2 and TRBJ1-1, with a possible D match to TRBD1 (5 bases). Germline CDR1 SNHLY, CDR2 FYNNEI. Trimming shortened V by 11 bases and J by 1 base, and 11 bases separated the two germline ends. The CDR3 has 12 amino acids. This CDR3 reads CAGGWGNTEAFF. The CDR3 DNA reads as TGTGCCGGGGGATGGGGGAACACTGAAGCTTTCTTT.

Of note for this clonotype: A much larger clonotype is one base distant, so this may be a read error. The chain has TRBV5-1 and TRBJ1-4; possible D gene TRBD1, 6 bases. The CDR3 runs to 16 residues. CDR1 is SGHRS and CDR2 is YFSETQ in the germline V gene. The V end was cut by 4 bases, the J end by 4 bases, with 17 bases between. CDR3 sequence reads: CASSQTTGSLNEKLFF. The DNA of the CDR3 is TGCGCCAGCAGCCAAACTACAGGGAGCCTTAATGAAAAACTGTTTTTT.

V usage is TRBV28 and J usage is TRBJ1-5, with 7 positions matching TRBD1. The CDR3 has 16 residues. V shed 5 bases, J shed 3 bases, and the junction held 10 bases outside the gene matches. CDR1 and CDR2 from the germline V gene are MDHEN and SYDVKM. This CDR3 reads CASSQTTGQANQPQHF. The CDR3 region has the DNA TGTGCCAGCAGTCAAACTACCGGACAGGCCAATCAGCCCCAGCATTTT.

This clonotype has a count of ten or more. In nucleotides, the CDR3 is TGTGCCAGCAGCGCTGGGGGACTAGCGGTAAACATTCAGTACTTC. Translating gives CASSAGGLAVNIQYF. The chain is built from TRBV28 and TRBJ2-4; 11 bases align to TRBD2. With V trimmed by 6 bases and J by 6 bases, 7 bases remained unmatched. The CDR3 contains 15 residues. Germline V lookup: CDR1 MDHEN, CDR2 SYDVKM. Filled out from reference TRBV28 and TRBJ2-4, the complete variable domain reads DVKVTQSSRYLVKRTGEKVFLECVQDMDHENMFWYRQDPGLGLRLIYFSYDVKMKEKGDIPEGYSVSREKKERFSLILESASTNQTSMYLCASSAGGLAVNIQYFGAGTRLSVL.

This clonotype was recorded many times. The chain's CDR3 is CASSLAGTGELFF. Here the CDR3 DNA reads TGTGCCAGCAGCTTAGCCGGCACCGGGGAGCTGTTTTTT. J is TRBJ2-2 and V is TRBV11-1; D is uncertain. This CDR3 is built from 13 residues. Germline CDR1 reads SGHAT; CDR2 reads FQDESV (reference sequence). Trimming took off 0 bases at V and 4 bases at J, with 3 bases between the two ends.

This clonotype was seen many times. As DNA, the CDR3 is TGTGCCAGCATGGATCGGGACTTATACGAGCAGTACTTC. As protein: CASMDRDLYEQYF. The genes are TRBV27 and TRBJ2-7; perhaps TRBD2 as D (6 bases). The CDR3 totals 13 residues. Germline V CDR1 and CDR2: MNHEY, SMNVEV (reference sequence). The V and J ends lost 7 bases and 4 bases respectively, with 14 bases between them.